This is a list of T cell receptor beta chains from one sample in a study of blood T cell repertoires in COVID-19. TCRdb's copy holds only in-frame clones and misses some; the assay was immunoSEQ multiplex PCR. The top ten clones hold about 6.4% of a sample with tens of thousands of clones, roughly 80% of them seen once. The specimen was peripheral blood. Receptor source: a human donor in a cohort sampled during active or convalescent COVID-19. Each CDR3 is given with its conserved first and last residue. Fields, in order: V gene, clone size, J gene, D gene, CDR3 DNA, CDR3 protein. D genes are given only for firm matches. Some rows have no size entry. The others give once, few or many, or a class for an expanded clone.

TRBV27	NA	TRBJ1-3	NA	TGTGCCAGCAGTTCCTCAGAAGGAAACACCATATATTTT	CASSSSEGNTIYF
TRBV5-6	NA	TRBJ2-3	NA	TGTGCCAGCAGCTTTTGGGGGGTCTCGTGGGATACGCAGTATTTT	CASSFWGVSWDTQYF
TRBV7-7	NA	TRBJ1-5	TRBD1	TGTGCTAGCAGCCATGACACAGGGGAGTATCAGCCCCAGCATTTT	CASSHDTGEYQPQHF
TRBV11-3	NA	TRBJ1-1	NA	TGTGCCAGCAGCAACGGGGTAATCGCTGAAGCTTTCTTT	CASSNGVIAEAFF
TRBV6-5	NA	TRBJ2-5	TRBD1	TGTGCCAGCAGTCCTATGGCAGGGGGTGGGGAGACCCAGTACTTC	CASSPMAGGGETQYF
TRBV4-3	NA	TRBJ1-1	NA	TGCGCCAGCAGCCAGGGGGCAGGGAAAGCTTTCTTT	CASSQGAGKAFF
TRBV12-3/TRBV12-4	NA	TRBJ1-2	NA	TGTGCCAGCAGCCGTTCGACAGTGGGAGGCTACACCTTC	CASSRSTVGGYTF
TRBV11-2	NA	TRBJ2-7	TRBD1	TGTGCCAGCAGCCCAACAGGGGCCTACGAGCAGTACTTC	CASSPTGAYEQYF
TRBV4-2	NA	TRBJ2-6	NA	TGTGCCAGCAGCCAAGAGGGGGGGGCACCTGGGGCCAACGTCCTGACTTTC	CASSQEGGAPGANVLTF
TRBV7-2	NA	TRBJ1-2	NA	TGTGCCAGCAGCTTAGGGCCGAACTATGGCTACACCTTC	CASSLGPNYGYTF
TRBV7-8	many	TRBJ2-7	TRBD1	TGTGCCAGCAGCCGGACAGGGAGCTCCTACGAGCAGTACTTC	CASSRTGSSYEQYF
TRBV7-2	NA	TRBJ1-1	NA	TGTGCCAGCAGCTTAGGGCAGATGAACACTGAAGCTTTCTTT	CASSLGQMNTEAFF
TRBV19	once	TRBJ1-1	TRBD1	TGTGCCAGTAGTTGGGACAGGCGGATCACTGAAGCTTTCTTT	CASSWDRRITEAFF
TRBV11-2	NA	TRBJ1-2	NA	TGTGCCAGCAGCTTGGAAGTGACAGAATTTAACTATGGCTACACCTTC	CASSLEVTEFNYGYTF
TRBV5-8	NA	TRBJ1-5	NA	TGTGCCAGCAGCTTGAAAACAGTAAATCAGCCCCAGCATTTT	CASSLKTVNQPQHF
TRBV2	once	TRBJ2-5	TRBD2	TGTGCCAGCAGCGTGGGACTAGCGGGGGAGGAGACCCAGTACTTC	CASSVGLAGEETQYF
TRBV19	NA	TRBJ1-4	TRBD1	TGTGCCAGTAGTGCTGGACAGGGGCGTGAAAAACTGTTTTTT	CASSAGQGREKLFF
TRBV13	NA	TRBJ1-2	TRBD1	TGTGCCAGCAGCTTAGGGACAGGGGCCTATGGCTACACCTTC	CASSLGTGAYGYTF
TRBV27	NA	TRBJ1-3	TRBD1	TGTGCCAGCAGTACGTGGACAGGGAGGGAGCACACCATATATTTT	CASSTWTGREHTIYF
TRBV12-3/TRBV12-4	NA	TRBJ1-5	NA	TGTGCCAGCAGCACCGGAGGAAACCAGCCCCAGCATTTT	CASSTGGNQPQHF
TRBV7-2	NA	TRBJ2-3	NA	TGTGCCAGCAGCTTGATGGCGGGGGCCACCACAGATACGCAGTATTTT	CASSLMAGATTDTQYF
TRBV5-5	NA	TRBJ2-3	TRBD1	TGTGCCAGCAGCCAGGAGGGGACAGGAAGGACGCAGTATTTT	CASSQEGTGRTQYF
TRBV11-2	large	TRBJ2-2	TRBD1	TGTGCCAGCAAGGGGGCGACCGGGGAGCTGTTTTTT	CASKGATGELFF
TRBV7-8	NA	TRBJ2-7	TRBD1	TGTGCCAGCAGCTTAGGGACAGGGTCCTACGAGCAGTACTTC	CASSLGTGSYEQYF
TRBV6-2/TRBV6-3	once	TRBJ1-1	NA	TGTGCCAGCAGTTTCGAGAAGAGGAACACTGAAGCTTTCTTT	CASSFEKRNTEAFF
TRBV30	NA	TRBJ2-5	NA	TGTGCCTGGAGTCCTCAAGAGACCCAGTACTTC	CAWSPQETQYF
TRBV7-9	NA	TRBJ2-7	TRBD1	TGTGCCAGCAGCTTTGGGACAGGGATCGAGGAGCAGTACTTC	CASSFGTGIEEQYF
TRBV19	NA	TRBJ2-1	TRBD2	TGTGCCAGTAGTATAGAAAGCGGGAGCTCCTACAATGAGCAGTTCTTC	CASSIESGSSYNEQFF
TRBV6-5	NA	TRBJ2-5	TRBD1	TGTGCCAGCAATAAGGGGGCAGGGGAGACCCAGTACTTC	CASNKGAGETQYF
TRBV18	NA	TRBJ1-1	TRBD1	TGTGCCAGCTCGCAGGAATATCAGGGGGTAGCTGAAGCTTTCTTT	CASSQEYQGVAEAFF
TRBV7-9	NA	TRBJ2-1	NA	TGTGCCAGCAGCTTGGCAGGTAACAATGAGCAGTTCTTC	CASSLAGNNEQFF
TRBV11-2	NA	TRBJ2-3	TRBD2	TGTGCCAGCAGCTCGCCACTAGCGGGGGGGCCGTATTTT	CASSSPLAGGPYF
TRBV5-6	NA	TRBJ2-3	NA	TGTGCCAGCAGCTTGTCTGTTACGGTTGCCCGCACAGATACGCAGTATTTT	CASSLSVTVARTDTQYF
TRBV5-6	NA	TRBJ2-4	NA	TGTGCCAGCAGCTTAAGACTGTTACTAGCCAAAAACATTCAGTACTTC	CASSLRLLLAKNIQYF
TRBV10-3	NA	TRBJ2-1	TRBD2	TGTGACTTGACTAGCGGGGGGGCTCCCTACAATGAGCAGTTCTTC	CDLTSGGAPYNEQFF
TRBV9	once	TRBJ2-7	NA	TGTGCCAGCAGCGTAGATCAGGGTGGTGAGCAGTACTTC	CASSVDQGGEQYF
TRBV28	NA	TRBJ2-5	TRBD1	TGTGCCAGCAGGGAGACAGGGATACAAGAGACCCAGTACTTC	CASRETGIQETQYF
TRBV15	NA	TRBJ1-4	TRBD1	TGTGCCACCAGCAGAACCACAGGGGGCCGTGAAAAACTGTTTTTT	CATSRTTGGREKLFF
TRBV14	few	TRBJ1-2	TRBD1	TGTGCCAGCAGTCGAAACGGACAGGGCCGCTACACCTTC	CASSRNGQGRYTF
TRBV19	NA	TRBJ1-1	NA	TGTGCCAGTAGCGAGGTTTCAAACACTGAAGCTTTCTTT	CASSEVSNTEAFF
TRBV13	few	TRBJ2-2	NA	TGTGCCAGCAGCTTCTCGGCCATAACGGGAACCGGGGAGCTGTTTTTT	CASSFSAITGTGELFF
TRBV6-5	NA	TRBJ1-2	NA	TGTGCCAGCAGTTACTCAGCAGGGGCGGAAGGCTACACCTTC	CASSYSAGAEGYTF
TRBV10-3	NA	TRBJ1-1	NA	TGTGCCATCAGTGTCGAGGGTAAGAACACTGAAGCTTTCTTT	CAISVEGKNTEAFF
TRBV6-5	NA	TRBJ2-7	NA	TGTGCCAGTGCTCGACAGTTTTACGAGCAGTACTTC	CASARQFYEQYF
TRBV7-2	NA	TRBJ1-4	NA	TGTGCCAGCAGCTTAGGGAGGGGTTGGGAAAAACTGTTTTTT	CASSLGRGWEKLFF
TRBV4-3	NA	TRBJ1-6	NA	TGCGCCAGCAGCCAAGACAGTGGTTCACCCCTCCACTTT	CASSQDSGSPLHF
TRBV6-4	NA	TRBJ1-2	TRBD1	TGTGCCAGCAGTCCCGGGACAGGGACCTATGGCTACACCTTC	CASSPGTGTYGYTF
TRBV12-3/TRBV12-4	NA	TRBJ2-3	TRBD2	TGTGCCAGCAGGACTAGCGGTACAGATACGCAGTATTTT	CASRTSGTDTQYF
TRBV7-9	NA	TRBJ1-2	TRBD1	TGTGCCAGCAGTACGACAGGGCCCGGCTACACCTTC	CASSTTGPGYTF
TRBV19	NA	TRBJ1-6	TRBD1	TGTGCCAGTAGCCGACAGGGGAAATACAATTCACCCCTCCACTTT	CASSRQGKYNSPLHF